This TCR beta chain was captured by sequencing in a study of T-cell reconstitution after alpha-beta-depleted transplantation in children (dated by TCRdb to 2016 to 2017). For context, the study as a whole: Using TCR repertoire profiling, the study quantitatively followed how T-cell immune reconstitution unfolded in children after TCRalphabeta/CD19-depleted allogeneic hematopoietic cell transplantation. General study outcomes and caveats: Over subsequent months, a decline in hyperexpanded clone frequencies was noted, and after one year, T-cell counts and TCRbeta diversity were mostly ascribed to newly produced T cells. The high TCRbeta diversity at day 60 in some patients was ascribed to recipient T cells and intrathymic progenitors that had survived conditioning. About two months after transplant, the apparently early recovery of alphabetaT-cell counts reportedly depended on just several hundred clones that had expanded rapidly and came from non-depleted graft cells.

There are many counts of this clonotype. What antigen it recognizes has not been identified. No base quality values were provided; no much bigger clone lies one nucleotide off. The protocol used for the library was PCR. The listed sequencing device is Illumina HiSeq 2500. Molecular barcoding was employed in the preparation of TCR libraries, with unique molecular identifiers being used to normalize TCRbeta repertoire quantification. In TCRdb, the public reads were trimmed at Q25 with fastp and aligned with MiXCR, with productive beta chains retained. Rows with a matching CDR3 protein are joined into one entry that keeps the most common DNA and genes. The sample has hundreds of thousands of distinct CDR3 sequences on record, roughly a tenth of them singletons. The ten largest clones represent over 25% of the sample. What this sample's treatment or condition label stands for: allogeneic hematopoietic cell transplantation with graft depleted of TCRalphabeta T cells and CD19 B cells. The children who served as transplant recipients had been given grafts of TCRalphabeta/CD19-depleted allogeneic hematopoietic cells.

The sequencing used PBMCs, collected before TCRalphabeta/CD19-depleted stem cell transplant. This receptor was taken from a child younger than two with acute myeloid leukemia, due to receive a stem cell transplant.

The CDR3: CASSLRRGEDEQYF. In nucleotides, the sequence is TGTGCCAGCAGTTTACGGAGAGGGGAAGACGAGCAGTACTTC. Recombination linked TRBV12-3 or TRBV12-4 to TRBJ2-7; the D gene could be TRBD1 or TRBD2, each one agreeing over 5 bases. The junction shows trimming of 2 bases on V and 5 bases on J, plus 13 bases between the germline ends. Reading from cysteine to phenylalanine, the CDR3 counts 14 amino acids. Of all the DNA, just the CDR3 is kept, 42 bases in frame from base 1.